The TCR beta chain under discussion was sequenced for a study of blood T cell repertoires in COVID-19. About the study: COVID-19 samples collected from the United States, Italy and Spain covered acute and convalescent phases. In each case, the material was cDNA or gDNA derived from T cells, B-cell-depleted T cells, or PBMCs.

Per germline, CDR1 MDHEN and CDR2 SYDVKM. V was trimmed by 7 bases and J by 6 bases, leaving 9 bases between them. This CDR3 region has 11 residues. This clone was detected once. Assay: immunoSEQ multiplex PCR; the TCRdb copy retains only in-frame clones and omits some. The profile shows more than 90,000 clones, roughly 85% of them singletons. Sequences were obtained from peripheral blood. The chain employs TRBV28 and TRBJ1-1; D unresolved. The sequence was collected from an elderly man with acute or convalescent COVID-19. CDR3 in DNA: TGTGCCAGCAATTCTTTCCCTGAAGCTTTCTTT. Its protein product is CASNSFPEAFF. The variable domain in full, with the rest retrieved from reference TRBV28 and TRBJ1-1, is DVKVTQSSRYLVKRTGEKVFLECVQDMDHENMFWYRQDPGLGLRLIYFSYDVKMKEKGDIPEGYSVSREKKERFSLILESASTNQTSMYLCASNSFPEAFFGQGTRLTVV.